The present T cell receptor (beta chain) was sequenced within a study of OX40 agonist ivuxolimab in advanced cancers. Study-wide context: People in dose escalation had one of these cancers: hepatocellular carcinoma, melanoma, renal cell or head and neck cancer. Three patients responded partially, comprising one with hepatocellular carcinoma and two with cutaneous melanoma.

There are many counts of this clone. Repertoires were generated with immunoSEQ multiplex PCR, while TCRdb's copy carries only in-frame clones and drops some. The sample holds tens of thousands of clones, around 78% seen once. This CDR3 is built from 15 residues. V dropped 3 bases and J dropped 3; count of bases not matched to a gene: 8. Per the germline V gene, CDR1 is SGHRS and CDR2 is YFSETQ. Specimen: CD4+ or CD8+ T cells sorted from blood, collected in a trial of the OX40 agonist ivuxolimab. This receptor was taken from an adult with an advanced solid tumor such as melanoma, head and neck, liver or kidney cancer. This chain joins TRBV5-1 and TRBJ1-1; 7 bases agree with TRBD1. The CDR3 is CASSYLQGQDTEAFF. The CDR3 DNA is TGCGCCAGCAGCTACCTACAGGGGCAGGACACTGAAGCTTTCTTT.